These 26 T cell receptor beta chains came from one sample sequenced in a study of blood T cell repertoires in COVID-19. Assay: immunoSEQ multiplex PCR; the TCRdb copy retains only in-frame clones and omits some. The table includes about 350,000 clones, about nine tenths detected once. Material: PBMCs or T cells enriched from blood (not recorded which). The receptors here all came from a woman aged 25 to 45 who had been exposed to COVID-19.

This chain links TRBV29-1 with TRBJ2-1; TRBD2 agrees at 10 bases. The CDR3 extends over 14 amino acids. V gave up 1 base and J gave up 9 bases; unmatched junction bases: 6. Germline V CDR1 and CDR2: SQVTM, ANQGSEA. The CDR3 DNA sequence: TGCAGCGTTGAAGGGCTAGCGGGAGAGGGTGAGCAGTTCTTC. Amino acids: CSVEGLAGEGEQFF.

This clone was detected only once. CDR3: CASSPYTGELFF. The CDR3 DNA follows: TGCGCCAGCAGCCCCTACACCGGGGAGCTGTTTTTT. The rearrangement uses TRBV10-2 and TRBJ2-2; no clear D gene. The CDR3 length is 12 residues. CDR1 is WSHSY, CDR2 SAAADI, per germline. V dropped 6 bases and J dropped 3 bases, with 5 bases sitting between them.

The CDR3 reads CASSLRASGKGETQYF. The CDR3 DNA sequence: TGTGCCAGCAGCCTACGGGCTAGCGGGAAAGGAGAGACCCAGTACTTC. V and J are TRBV5-5 and TRBJ2-5; 9 bases align to TRBD2. From germline, CDR1 is SGHKS and CDR2 YYEKEE (reference sequence). Losses at the gene ends were 4 bases for V and 4 bases for J; bases not matched to a gene: 11. This CDR3 contains 16 residues. Drawing the rest from reference TRBV5-5 and TRBJ2-5, the complete variable domain is DAGVTQSPTHLIKTRGQQVTLRCSPISGHKSVSWYQQVLGQGPQFIFQYYEKEERGRGNFPDRFSARQFPNYSSELNVNALLLGDSALYLCASSLRASGKGETQYFGPGTRLLVL.

The V call is TRBV28, the J call TRBJ1-5; unclear D gene. CDR1 is MDHEN, CDR2 SYDVKM, per germline. V lost 5 bases and J lost 5, with 7 bases in between. The CDR3 consists of 12 residues. CDR3 amino acids: CASSLSDQPQHF. The CDR3 coding sequence is TGTGCCAGCAGTCTTAGTGATCAGCCCCAGCATTTT.

The V call is TRBV3-1 (or the pseudogene TRBV3-2), the J call TRBJ2-1, with D hard to call. Germline values: CDR1 LGHDT, CDR2 YNNKEL (reference sequence). The CDR3 covers 14 residues. Trimming removed 2 bases at V and 12 bases at J, with 17 bases between. CDR3 residues: CASSQHLGGSRQFF. In nucleotides, the CDR3 is TGTGCCAGCAGCCAACACCTCGGTGGTAGCCGGCAGTTCTTC.

The chain joins TRBV4-1 to TRBJ2-7; 12 bases match TRBD2. Looked up from germline, CDR1 is MGHRA and CDR2 is YSYEKL. The ends lost 4 bases at V and 4 bases at J; junction bases unmatched: 5. The CDR3 has 15 residues. Written as DNA, the CDR3 is TGCGCCAGCAGCCTCACCGGGACTAGCGGGTACGAGCAGTACTTC. This gives the protein CASSLTGTSGYEQYF.

V is TRBV9 and J is TRBJ2-3; D is unresolved. CDR3 length equals 14 residues. V was trimmed by 0 bases and J by 0 bases, leaving 5 bases between them. CDR1 is SGDLS and CDR2 is YYNGEE in the germline V gene. CDR3 loop: CASSVGRSTDTQYF. CDR3 DNA sequence: TGTGCCAGCAGCGTAGGTAGAAGCACAGATACGCAGTATTTT. Drawing the rest from reference TRBV9 and TRBJ2-3, the complete variable domain is DSGVTQTPKHLITATGQRVTLRCSPRSGDLSVYWYQQSLDQGLQFLIQYYNGEERAKGNILERFSAQQFPDLHSELNLSSLELGDSALYFCASSVGRSTDTQYFGPGTRLTVL.

The V call is TRBV3-1 (or the pseudogene TRBV3-2), the J call TRBJ2-7; D ambiguous. The CDR3 spans 13 residues. Germline V CDR1 and CDR2: LGHDT, YNNKEL (reference sequence). V was clipped by 4 bases and J by 4 bases, with 11 bases between them. The CDR3 sequence: CASSPMVPYEQYF. CDR3 coding DNA: TGTGCCAGCAGCCCTATGGTCCCTTACGAGCAGTACTTC.

The rearrangement joins TRBV7-9 to TRBJ2-2; no clear D. The germline V gene has CDR1 SEHNR and CDR2 FQNEAQ (reference sequence). Trimming cost V 1 base and J 2 bases, with 8 bases left between them. CDR3 length: 15 residues. The CDR3 DNA follows: TGTGCCAGCAGCTTAGAACAGACAAACACCGGGGAGCTGTTTTTT. Its protein product is CASSLEQTNTGELFF.

The chain carries TRBV15 and TRBJ2-3, with 10 positions matching TRBD2. Looked up from germline, CDR1 is LNHNV and CDR2 is YYDKDF (reference sequence). V lost 3 bases, J lost 0 bases, and 12 bases stayed unmatched. CDR3 length: 19 residues. CDR3 nucleotide sequence: TGTGCCACCAGCAGGGGTTGGGGTCCTAGCGGGGGTAGCACAGATACGCAGTATTTT. It codes for CATSRGWGPSGGSTDTQYF.

This chain links TRBV9 with TRBJ2-4, with D possibly being TRBD2 (5 bases). The V and J ends lost 2 bases and 3 bases respectively, with 9 bases between them. Per the germline V gene, CDR1 is SGDLS and CDR2 is YYNGEE. The CDR3 totals 14 residues. The CDR3 reads CASSVSGNKNIQYF. CDR3 sequence (DNA): TGTGCCAGCAGCGTGAGCGGAAACAAAAACATTCAGTACTTC.

In its sample, this clone was seen once. The chain employs TRBV30 and TRBJ1-1; the D gene is possibly TRBD1 (6 bases). Per the germline V gene, CDR1 is GTSNPN and CDR2 is SVGIG (reference sequence). V was pared by 4 bases and J by 0 bases, with 12 bases between. The length of the CDR3 is 14 residues. The CDR3 is CAWTRGALNTEAFF. CDR3 sequence (DNA): TGTGCCTGGACCCGGGGGGCTTTGAACACTGAAGCTTTCTTT.

The rearrangement joins TRBV28 to TRBJ1-1; D is perhaps TRBD1 (6 bases). The V gene's germline CDR1 is MDHEN and CDR2 SYDVKM. The CDR3 is made up of 12 amino acids. Trimming took 5 bases from V and 7 from J, leaving 11 bases between them. The chain's CDR3 is CASSPDRGEAFF. In nucleotides, the CDR3 is TGTGCCAGCAGTCCGGACAGAGGTGAAGCTTTCTTT.

The gene calls are TRBV3-1 (or the pseudogene TRBV3-2) and TRBJ2-1; D might be TRBD2 (6 bases). V lost 4 bases to trimming and J lost 3 bases, with 16 bases between them. The germline CDR1 and CDR2 sequences are LGHDT and YNNKEL (reference sequence). The CDR3 is made up of 16 amino acids. CDR3 loop: CASSRALATDYNEQFF. DNA of the CDR3: TGTGCCAGCAGCCGCGCTCTAGCGACCGACTACAATGAGCAGTTCTTC.

V is TRBV4-2 and J is TRBJ2-1; 9 nucleotides match TRBD2. Germline CDR1 LGHNA, CDR2 YNFKEQ. The J segment lost 5 bases and the V segment lost 2 bases, leaving 13 bases of the junction unmatched. The CDR3 totals 18 residues. CDR3 region: CASSQFGIAGGPDNEQFF. CDR3 DNA sequence: TGTGCCAGCAGCCAATTTGGTATTGCGGGAGGGCCGGACAATGAGCAGTTCTTC.

The rearrangement uses TRBV13 and TRBJ2-1, with a weak D call TRBD2 (6 bases). The length of the CDR3 is 15 residues. The germline gives CDR1 PRHDT, CDR2 FYEKMQ (reference sequence). Trimming took 4 bases from V and 2 from J, leaving 12 bases between them. CDR3 region: CASSSRELAYNEQFF. The CDR3 DNA sequence: TGTGCCAGCAGCTCCCGGGAGCTGGCCTACAATGAGCAGTTCTTC.

The chain is built from TRBV2 and TRBJ1-4, with 7 bases aligning to TRBD1. The CDR3 is made up of 16 amino acids. V shed 6 bases, J shed 8 bases, and the junction held 15 bases outside the gene matches. The germline CDR1 and CDR2 sequences are SNHLY and FYNNEI. The CDR3 region has the DNA TGTGCCAGCAGGGGCCGAACCGGGACAGTGATGGAAAAACTGTTTTTT. Its protein product is CASRGRTGTVMEKLFF.

This clone occurred once. This chain connects TRBV5-6 to TRBJ2-3, with unresolved D. This CDR3 contains 13 residues. Germline lookup yields CDR1 SGHDT and CDR2 YYEEEE. The ends were cut back, 4 bases at V and 0 bases at J, with 6 bases in the middle. The CDR3 loop reads CASSEHSTDTQYF. CDR3 in DNA: TGTGCCAGCAGCGAACATAGCACAGATACGCAGTATTTT. The full variable domain, rest sourced from reference TRBV5-6 and TRBJ2-3, is DAGVTQSPTHLIKTRGQQVTLRCSPKSGHDTVSWYQQALGQGPQFIFQYYEEEERQRGNFPDRFSGHQFPNYSSELNVNALLLGDSALYLCASSEHSTDTQYFGPGTRLTVL.

This rearrangement joins TRBV28 to TRBJ1-2; 8 positions agree with TRBD1. There are 12 residues in the CDR3. The ends lost 9 bases at V and 4 bases at J; junction bases unmatched: 4. Germline loops: CDR1 MDHEN, CDR2 SYDVKM. CDR3 bases: TGTGCCAGTACCGGGACAGGCTATGGCTACACCTTC. It yields the protein CASTGTGYGYTF.

The chain employs TRBV9 and TRBJ2-1, with 11 positions matching TRBD2. In germline, CDR1 is SGDLS, CDR2 YYNGEE. The CDR3 covers 15 residues. The V segment lost 2 bases and the J segment 9 bases; nucleotides outside the gene matches: 7. The CDR3: CASSVSGRAGFEQFF. The CDR3 nucleotides are TGTGCCAGCAGCGTTAGCGGGAGGGCCGGGTTTGAGCAGTTCTTC.

This chain joins TRBV28 and TRBJ1-2; possibly TRBD1 for D (5 bases). The CDR3 runs to 13 residues. Trimming took off 6 bases at V and 2 bases at J, with 10 bases between the two ends. The germline gives CDR1 MDHEN, CDR2 SYDVKM. The CDR3 sequence: CASSAQVNYGYTF. CDR3 nucleotides: TGTGCCAGCAGCGCACAGGTGAACTATGGCTACACCTTC.

This rearrangement joins TRBV6-4 to TRBJ2-1; the match to TRBD2 covers 10 bases. This CDR3 region has 14 residues. Germline V gene data show CDR1 as MRHNA and CDR2 as SNTAGT. V dropped 5 bases and J dropped 9; count of bases not matched to a gene: 7. The CDR3 reads CASSNSGRRGEQFF. The CDR3 DNA is TGTGCCAGCAGTAATAGCGGGAGGAGGGGTGAGCAGTTCTTC.

The rearrangement links TRBV3-1 (or the pseudogene TRBV3-2) to TRBJ2-1, with 10 nucleotides matching TRBD2. CDR1 is LGHDT, CDR2 YNNKEL, per germline (reference sequence). J lost 4 bases, V lost 6 bases, and 6 bases had no gene match. The CDR3 contains 15 residues. Here the CDR3 DNA reads TGTGCCAGCAGTCAAATAGCGGGGGGATACAATGAGCAGTTCTTC. Translating gives CASSQIAGGYNEQFF.

This sequence joins TRBV3-1 (or the pseudogene TRBV3-2) and TRBJ2-7, with 9 nucleotides matching TRBD2. This CDR3 has 14 amino acids. The J segment lost 3 bases and the V segment lost 4 bases, leaving 4 bases of the junction unmatched. Germline V CDR1 and CDR2: LGHDT, YNNKEL (reference sequence). The CDR3 nucleotides are TGTGCCAGCAGCCGGCGGGAGGGCCGCTACGAGCAGTACTTC. This encodes CASSRREGRYEQYF.

CDR3 nucleotide sequence: TGCGCCACTGGTGAAGAGGCAGATACGCAGTATTTT. Translation: CATGEEADTQYF. This chain uses TRBV10-2 with TRBJ2-3; D not resolved. This CDR3 has 12 residues. The germline gives CDR1 WSHSY, CDR2 SAAADI. The V and J ends lost 10 bases and 4 bases respectively, with 12 bases between them.

This clone was detected once. The rearrangement links TRBV12-3 or TRBV12-4 to TRBJ2-1, with 7 bases lining up with TRBD2. Germline trimming cut 6 bases from V and 4 bases from J; bases unmatched to any gene: 3. The CDR3 totals 13 residues. The CDR3, as DNA: TGTGCCAGCAGCCGCGGGGGATACAATGAGCAGTTCTTC. Translating it yields CASSRGGYNEQFF.